These T cell receptor beta chains were read from a single sample in a study of naive and memory T cell subsets. Each CDR3 protein is one row after TCRdb ran MiXCR on the UMI-ligation and nested PCR reads. The table shows about 82,000 distinct CDR3 sequences, with 9% to 9.5% occurring only once. What was sequenced was naive CD8+ T cells from blood. These receptor sequences come from a human donor in good health. Both conserved end residues are part of each CDR3. Fields, in order: V gene, clone size, J gene, D gene, CDR3 DNA, CDR3 protein. A D gene is named only where the DNA matches it firmly. Not all rows give a size; the values are once, few, many and, for expanded clones, a class.

v_call: TRBV25-1
clone_size: few
j_call: TRBJ2-7
d_call: TRBD1
cdr3_nt: TGTGCCAGCAGTGAATTGACGGGACAGGTCTTC
cdr3_aa: CASSELTGQVF

v_call: TRBV28
clone_size: -
j_call: TRBJ1-2
d_call: TRBD1
cdr3_nt: TGTGCCAGCATGCTCACAGGGGGATCTAACTATGGCTACACCTTC
cdr3_aa: CASMLTGGSNYGYTF

v_call: TRBV7-9
clone_size: many
j_call: TRBJ2-7
d_call: TRBD2
cdr3_nt: TGTGCCAGCAGCTTAGTAGCCAGCGGGAGGCAGGACGAGCAGTACTTC
cdr3_aa: CASSLVASGRQDEQYF

v_call: TRBV20-1
clone_size: many
j_call: TRBJ2-7
d_call: -
cdr3_nt: TGCAGTGCAGAGACAGAGAACCCGAGCTACGAGCAGTACTTC
cdr3_aa: CSAETENPSYEQYF

v_call: TRBV14
clone_size: many
j_call: TRBJ1-1
d_call: TRBD1
cdr3_nt: TGTGCCAGCAGCCACCCCGGGACAGCTACTGAAGCTTTCTTT
cdr3_aa: CASSHPGTATEAFF

v_call: TRBV6-5
clone_size: many
j_call: TRBJ2-1
d_call: -
cdr3_nt: TGTGCCAGCATGCGGGGAGGAGAGCAGTTCTTC
cdr3_aa: CASMRGGEQFF

v_call: TRBV7-9
clone_size: -
j_call: TRBJ2-7
d_call: TRBD1
cdr3_nt: TGTGCCAGCAGCTTAGACGGGACAGGGGGATCCTACGAGCAGTACTTC
cdr3_aa: CASSLDGTGGSYEQYF

v_call: TRBV14
clone_size: -
j_call: TRBJ2-3
d_call: TRBD2
cdr3_nt: TGTGCCAGCAACCTAGCGGGAGGGGGCTACACAGATACGCAGTATTTT
cdr3_aa: CASNLAGGGYTDTQYF

v_call: TRBV5-1
clone_size: few
j_call: TRBJ1-6
d_call: TRBD1
cdr3_nt: TGCGCCAGCAGCTTGGACCGACAGGGGGCCCGTAATTCACCCCTCCACTTT
cdr3_aa: CASSLDRQGARNSPLHF

v_call: TRBV20-1
clone_size: many
j_call: TRBJ2-7
d_call: TRBD1
cdr3_nt: TGCAGTGCTAGAGCGGGACAGGGCTCCTACGAGCAGTACTTC
cdr3_aa: CSARAGQGSYEQYF

v_call: TRBV7-8
clone_size: few
j_call: TRBJ2-2
d_call: -
cdr3_nt: TGTGCCAGCAGCTCAGCCATTAGGGCCGGGGAGCTGTTTTTT
cdr3_aa: CASSSAIRAGELFF

v_call: TRBV6-5
clone_size: few
j_call: TRBJ2-7
d_call: TRBD2
cdr3_nt: TGTGCCAGCCGCCATGCTAGCGGCGCCTACGAGCAGTACTTC
cdr3_aa: CASRHASGAYEQYF

v_call: TRBV20-1
clone_size: -
j_call: TRBJ2-3
d_call: -
cdr3_nt: TGCAGTGCTACCGACCTCACAGATACGCAGTATTTT
cdr3_aa: CSATDLTDTQYF

v_call: TRBV29-1
clone_size: -
j_call: TRBJ2-1
d_call: TRBD2
cdr3_nt: TGCAGCGTCGGGGGCGCTAGCGGGAGCCTATACAATGAGCAGTTCTTC
cdr3_aa: CSVGGASGSLYNEQFF

v_call: TRBV19
clone_size: many
j_call: TRBJ2-7
d_call: -
cdr3_nt: TGTGCCAGTAGTACCTCCGCCGGGGCAGATTCCTACGAGCAGTACTTC
cdr3_aa: CASSTSAGADSYEQYF

v_call: TRBV27
clone_size: -
j_call: TRBJ2-7
d_call: TRBD1
cdr3_nt: TGTGCCAGCAGCCTGACAGGGTTTCTCTACGAGCAGTGCTTC
cdr3_aa: CASSLTGFLYEQCF

v_call: TRBV29-1
clone_size: -
j_call: TRBJ1-4
d_call: TRBD1
cdr3_nt: TGCAGCGTTGAAGGTCCACCCGGGACAGAAAATGAAAAACTGTTTTTT
cdr3_aa: CSVEGPPGTENEKLFF

v_call: TRBV6-5
clone_size: many
j_call: TRBJ1-1
d_call: TRBD1
cdr3_nt: TGTGCCAGCAGACAGGGGGCCGGGACTGAAGCTTTCTTT
cdr3_aa: CASRQGAGTEAFF

v_call: TRBV7-9
clone_size: -
j_call: TRBJ2-3
d_call: TRBD1
cdr3_nt: TGTGCCAGCAGCTTCGGACAGGGGGACACAGATACGCAGTATTTT
cdr3_aa: CASSFGQGDTDTQYF

v_call: TRBV12-3/TRBV12-4
clone_size: -
j_call: TRBJ2-3
d_call: -
cdr3_nt: TGTGCCAGCACCCTAGAGGGGGGCCCAACAGATACGCAGTATTTT
cdr3_aa: CASTLEGGPTDTQYF

v_call: TRBV24-1
clone_size: -
j_call: TRBJ2-2
d_call: TRBD2
cdr3_nt: TGTGCCACCAGTGATCCGGGACTAGCGGGGTGGAACACCGGGGAGCTGTTTTTT
cdr3_aa: CATSDPGLAGWNTGELFF

v_call: TRBV7-6
clone_size: -
j_call: TRBJ2-7
d_call: TRBD2
cdr3_nt: TGTGCCAGCAGCGCCGGAGTACTAGCGGGAGCCCACTACGAGCAGTACTTC
cdr3_aa: CASSAGVLAGAHYEQYF

v_call: TRBV12-3/TRBV12-4
clone_size: few
j_call: TRBJ1-2
d_call: -
cdr3_nt: TGTGCCAGCAGCACCACCCCCTATGGCTACACCTTC
cdr3_aa: CASSTTPYGYTF

v_call: TRBV2
clone_size: -
j_call: TRBJ2-3
d_call: -
cdr3_nt: TGTGCCAGCGTAGCGGATACGCAGTATTTT
cdr3_aa: CASVADTQYF

v_call: TRBV7-9
clone_size: few
j_call: TRBJ2-7
d_call: TRBD2
cdr3_nt: TGTGCCAGCAGCTCTCGACTAGCGGGGACCTACGAGCAGTACTTC
cdr3_aa: CASSSRLAGTYEQYF

v_call: TRBV14
clone_size: -
j_call: TRBJ1-1
d_call: -
cdr3_nt: TGTGCCAGCAGCCAGGGGCCGAGGAACACTGAAGCTTTCTTT
cdr3_aa: CASSQGPRNTEAFF

v_call: TRBV2
clone_size: many
j_call: TRBJ1-2
d_call: TRBD1
cdr3_nt: TGTGCCAGCAGATCAACCGGGACAGGCTATAACTATGGCTACACCTTC
cdr3_aa: CASRSTGTGYNYGYTF

v_call: TRBV7-8
clone_size: many
j_call: TRBJ2-1
d_call: TRBD2
cdr3_nt: TGTGCCAGCAGCCCAGGGGGGGGCGGGCTAGCGGGAGATTACAATGAGCAGTTCTTC
cdr3_aa: CASSPGGGGLAGDYNEQFF

v_call: TRBV9
clone_size: many
j_call: TRBJ2-7
d_call: -
cdr3_nt: TGTGCCAGCAGCGTAGGGCCCGCCTCCTACGAGCAGTACTTC
cdr3_aa: CASSVGPASYEQYF

v_call: TRBV4-3
clone_size: many
j_call: TRBJ2-5
d_call: -
cdr3_nt: TGCGCCAGCAGCCAAGAATATGACTACCAAGAGACCCAGTACTTC
cdr3_aa: CASSQEYDYQETQYF

v_call: TRBV27
clone_size: many
j_call: TRBJ2-3
d_call: TRBD2
cdr3_nt: TGTGCCAGCAGTTTAGAACTAGCGGGAGAAGATACGCAGTATTTT
cdr3_aa: CASSLELAGEDTQYF

v_call: TRBV5-1
clone_size: many
j_call: TRBJ2-7
d_call: TRBD2
cdr3_nt: TGCGCCAGCAGCTTGTCCAGGGAGGGCCCTGACGAGCAGTACTTC
cdr3_aa: CASSLSREGPDEQYF

v_call: TRBV10-3
clone_size: many
j_call: TRBJ2-1
d_call: -
cdr3_nt: TGTGCCATCGCAGAGACTAGCTACAATGAGCAGTTCTTC
cdr3_aa: CAIAETSYNEQFF

v_call: TRBV11-2
clone_size: few
j_call: TRBJ2-1
d_call: -
cdr3_nt: TGTGCCAGCAGCTTAGTTGCTGGCGATGAGCAGTTCTTC
cdr3_aa: CASSLVAGDEQFF

v_call: TRBV12-3/TRBV12-4
clone_size: many
j_call: TRBJ1-5
d_call: -
cdr3_nt: TGTGCCAGCAGTTTCGGGGGGGGCGGTGGCAATCAGCCCCAGCATTTT
cdr3_aa: CASSFGGGGGNQPQHF

v_call: TRBV7-8
clone_size: -
j_call: TRBJ2-3
d_call: TRBD1
cdr3_nt: TGTGCCAGCAGCTCGAGGACAGGGAGCACAGATACGCAGTATTTT
cdr3_aa: CASSSRTGSTDTQYF

v_call: TRBV10-3
clone_size: few
j_call: TRBJ2-7
d_call: TRBD1
cdr3_nt: TGTGCCATCAGTGAGTGGACAGGGGTCACCTACGAGCAGTACTTC
cdr3_aa: CAISEWTGVTYEQYF

v_call: TRBV4-1
clone_size: -
j_call: TRBJ2-5
d_call: TRBD1
cdr3_nt: TGCGCCAGCTCACCCGACAGGGAAGAGACCCAGTACTTC
cdr3_aa: CASSPDREETQYF

v_call: TRBV6-2/TRBV6-3
clone_size: -
j_call: TRBJ2-1
d_call: TRBD2
cdr3_nt: TGTGCCAGCAGTTATCCTAGCGGGAGGGTGGGTGAGCAGTTCTTC
cdr3_aa: CASSYPSGRVGEQFF

v_call: TRBV10-3
clone_size: many
j_call: TRBJ2-3
d_call: -
cdr3_nt: TGTGCCATCAGTGAGGTTATTGGCGGTCACACAGATACGCAGTATTTT
cdr3_aa: CAISEVIGGHTDTQYF

v_call: TRBV10-3
clone_size: -
j_call: TRBJ2-7
d_call: -
cdr3_nt: TGTGCCATCAGGGGAACGGATCCCTACGAGCAGTACTTC
cdr3_aa: CAIRGTDPYEQYF

v_call: TRBV29-1
clone_size: many
j_call: TRBJ2-5
d_call: -
cdr3_nt: TGCAGCGTCTTCGGTATAGGACCGGAGACCCAGTACTTC
cdr3_aa: CSVFGIGPETQYF

v_call: TRBV5-6
clone_size: few
j_call: TRBJ2-7
d_call: -
cdr3_nt: TGTGCCAGCACTCCAGGGCTTACCTACGAGCAGTACTTC
cdr3_aa: CASTPGLTYEQYF

v_call: TRBV7-8
clone_size: -
j_call: TRBJ2-5
d_call: TRBD2
cdr3_nt: TGTGCCAGCAGCTCCCCCGAGACTAGCAGAGAGACCCAGTACTTC
cdr3_aa: CASSSPETSRETQYF